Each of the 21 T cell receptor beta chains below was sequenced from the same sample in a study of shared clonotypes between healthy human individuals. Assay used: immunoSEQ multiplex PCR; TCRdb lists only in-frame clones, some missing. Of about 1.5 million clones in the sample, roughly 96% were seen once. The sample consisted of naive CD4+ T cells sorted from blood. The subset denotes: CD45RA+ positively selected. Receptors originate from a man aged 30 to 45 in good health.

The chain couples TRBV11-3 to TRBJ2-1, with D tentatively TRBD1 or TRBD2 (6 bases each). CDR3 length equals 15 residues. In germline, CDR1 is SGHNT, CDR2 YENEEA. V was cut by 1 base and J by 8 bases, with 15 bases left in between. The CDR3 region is CASSLGEAGEDEQFF. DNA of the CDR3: TGTGCCAGCAGCTTAGGGGAGGCAGGGGAGGATGAGCAGTTCTTC. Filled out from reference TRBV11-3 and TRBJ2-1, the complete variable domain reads EAGVVQSPRYKIIEKKQPVAFWCNPISGHNTLYWYLQNLGQGPELLIRYENEEAVDDSQLPKDRFSAERLKGVDSTLKIQPAELGDSAVYLCASSLGEAGEDEQFFGPGTRLTVL.

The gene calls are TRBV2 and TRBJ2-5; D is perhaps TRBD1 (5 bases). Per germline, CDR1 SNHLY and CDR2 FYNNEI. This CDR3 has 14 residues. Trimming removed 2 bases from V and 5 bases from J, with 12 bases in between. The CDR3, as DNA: TGTGCCAGCAGTGAATTGCTCAGGGTGGAGACCCAGTACTTC. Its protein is CASSELLRVETQYF.

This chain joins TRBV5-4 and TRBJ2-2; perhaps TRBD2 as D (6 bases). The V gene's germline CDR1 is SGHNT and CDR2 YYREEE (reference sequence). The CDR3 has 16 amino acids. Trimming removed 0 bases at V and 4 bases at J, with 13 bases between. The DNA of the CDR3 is TGTGCCAGCAGCTTGGCCGGAGGGAGACTCACCGGGGAGCTGTTTTTT. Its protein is CASSLAGGRLTGELFF.

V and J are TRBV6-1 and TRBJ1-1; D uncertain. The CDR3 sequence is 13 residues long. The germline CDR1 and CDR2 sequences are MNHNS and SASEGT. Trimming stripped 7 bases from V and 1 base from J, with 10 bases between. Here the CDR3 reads CASTPNGNTEAFF. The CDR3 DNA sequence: TGTGCCAGCACCCCAAACGGGAACACTGAAGCTTTCTTT.

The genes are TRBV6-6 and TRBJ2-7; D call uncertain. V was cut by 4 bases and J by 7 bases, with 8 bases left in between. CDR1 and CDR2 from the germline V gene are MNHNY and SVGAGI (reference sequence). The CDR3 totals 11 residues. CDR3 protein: CASSSGREQYF. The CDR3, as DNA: TGTGCCAGCAGTTCGGGTAGGGAGCAGTACTTC.

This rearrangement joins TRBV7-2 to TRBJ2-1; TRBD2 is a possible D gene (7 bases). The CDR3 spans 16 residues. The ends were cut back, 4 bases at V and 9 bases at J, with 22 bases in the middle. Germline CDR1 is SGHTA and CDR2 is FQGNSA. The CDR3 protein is CASSYPAGRKGGEQFF. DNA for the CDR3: TGTGCCAGCAGCTACCCAGCGGGACGGAAGGGGGGTGAGCAGTTCTTC.

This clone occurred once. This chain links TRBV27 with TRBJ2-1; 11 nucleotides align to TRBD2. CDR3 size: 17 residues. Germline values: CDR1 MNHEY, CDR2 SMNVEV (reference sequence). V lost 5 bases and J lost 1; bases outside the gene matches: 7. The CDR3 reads CASSPRLAGQSYNEQFF. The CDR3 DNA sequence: TGTGCCAGCAGTCCTCGACTAGCGGGACAATCCTACAATGAGCAGTTCTTC.

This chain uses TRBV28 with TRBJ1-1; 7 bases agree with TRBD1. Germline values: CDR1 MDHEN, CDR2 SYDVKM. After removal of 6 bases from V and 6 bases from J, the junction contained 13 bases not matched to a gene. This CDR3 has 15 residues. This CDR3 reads CASRRQGGVIAEAFF. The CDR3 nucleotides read TGTGCCAGCAGACGACAGGGTGGGGTGATTGCTGAAGCTTTCTTT.

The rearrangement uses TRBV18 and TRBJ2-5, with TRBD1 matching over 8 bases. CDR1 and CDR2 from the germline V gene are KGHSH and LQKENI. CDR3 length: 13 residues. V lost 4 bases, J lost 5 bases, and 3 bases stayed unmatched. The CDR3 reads CASSRTGRETQYF. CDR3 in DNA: TGTGCCAGCTCACGGACAGGGCGGGAGACCCAGTACTTC.

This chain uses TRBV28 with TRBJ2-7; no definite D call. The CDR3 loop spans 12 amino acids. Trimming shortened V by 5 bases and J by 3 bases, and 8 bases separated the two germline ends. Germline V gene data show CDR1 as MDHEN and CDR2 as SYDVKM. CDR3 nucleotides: TGTGCCAGCAGTCCCCCACGCTACGAGCAGTACTTC. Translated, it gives CASSPPRYEQYF.

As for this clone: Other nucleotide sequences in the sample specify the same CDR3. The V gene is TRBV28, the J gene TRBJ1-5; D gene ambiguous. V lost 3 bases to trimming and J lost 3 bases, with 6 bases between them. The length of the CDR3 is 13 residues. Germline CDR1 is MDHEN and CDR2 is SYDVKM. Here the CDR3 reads CASSFSSNQPQHF. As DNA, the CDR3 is TGTGCCAGCAGTTTCTCCTCCAATCAGCCCCAGCATTTT. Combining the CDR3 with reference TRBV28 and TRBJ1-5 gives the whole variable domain DVKVTQSSRYLVKRTGEKVFLECVQDMDHENMFWYRQDPGLGLRLIYFSYDVKMKEKGDIPEGYSVSREKKERFSLILESASTNQTSMYLCASSFSSNQPQHFGDGTRLSIL.

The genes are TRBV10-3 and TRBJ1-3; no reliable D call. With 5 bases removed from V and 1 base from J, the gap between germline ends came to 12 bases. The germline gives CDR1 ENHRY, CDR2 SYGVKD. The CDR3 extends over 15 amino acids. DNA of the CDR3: TGTGCCATCAGTTCGCAGAGGGCTTCTGGAAACACCATATATTTT. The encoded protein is CAISSQRASGNTIYF.

The CDR3 region is CATSRGGTSGIRRYEQYF. DNA for the CDR3: TGTGCCACCAGCAGAGGCGGGACTAGCGGGATTAGACGGTACGAGCAGTACTTC. This sequence joins TRBV15 and TRBJ2-7, with 13 bases lining up with TRBD2. The length of the CDR3 is 18 residues. The V segment lost 1 base and the J segment 4 bases; nucleotides outside the gene matches: 10. CDR1 and CDR2 (germline): LNHNV, YYDKDF (reference sequence). Full variable domain (remainder filled in from reference TRBV15 and TRBJ2-7): DAMVIQNPRYQVTQFGKPVTLSCSQTLNHNVMYWYQQKSSQAPKLLFHYYDKDFNNEADTPDNFQSRRPNTSFCFLDIRSPGLGDTAMYLCATSRGGTSGIRRYEQYFGPGTRLTVT.

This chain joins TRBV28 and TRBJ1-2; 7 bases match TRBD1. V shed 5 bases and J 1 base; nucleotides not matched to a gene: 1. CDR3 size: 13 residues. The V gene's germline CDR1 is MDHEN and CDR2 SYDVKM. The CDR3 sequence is CASSDRVNYGYTF. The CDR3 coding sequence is TGTGCCAGCAGTGACAGGGTTAACTATGGCTACACCTTC.

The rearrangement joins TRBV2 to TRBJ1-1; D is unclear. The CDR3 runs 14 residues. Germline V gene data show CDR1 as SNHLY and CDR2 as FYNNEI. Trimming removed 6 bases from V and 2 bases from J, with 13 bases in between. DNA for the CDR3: TGTGCCAGCAGCGCAACTCTCAAAAACACTGAAGCTTTCTTT. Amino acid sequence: CASSATLKNTEAFF.

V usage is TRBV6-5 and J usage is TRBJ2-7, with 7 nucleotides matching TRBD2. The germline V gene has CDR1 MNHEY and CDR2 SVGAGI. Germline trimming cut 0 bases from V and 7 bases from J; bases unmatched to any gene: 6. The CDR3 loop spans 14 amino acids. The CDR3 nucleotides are TGTGCCAGCAGTTACTCTGGGGGGAGGGATGAGCAGTACTTC. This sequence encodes CASSYSGGRDEQYF.

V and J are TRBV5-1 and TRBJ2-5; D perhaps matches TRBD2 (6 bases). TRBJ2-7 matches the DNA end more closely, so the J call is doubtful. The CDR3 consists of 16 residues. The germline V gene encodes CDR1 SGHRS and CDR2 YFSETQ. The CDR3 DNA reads TGCGCCAGCAGCCCTACCTCCGGGAGCACCACCTACGAGCAGTACTTC. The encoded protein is CASSPTSGSTTYEQYF.

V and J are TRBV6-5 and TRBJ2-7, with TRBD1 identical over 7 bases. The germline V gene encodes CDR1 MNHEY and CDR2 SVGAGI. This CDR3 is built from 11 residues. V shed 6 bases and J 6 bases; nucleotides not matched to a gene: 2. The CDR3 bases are TGTGCCAGCAGGGGACAGACCGAGCAGTACTTC. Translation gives CASRGQTEQYF.

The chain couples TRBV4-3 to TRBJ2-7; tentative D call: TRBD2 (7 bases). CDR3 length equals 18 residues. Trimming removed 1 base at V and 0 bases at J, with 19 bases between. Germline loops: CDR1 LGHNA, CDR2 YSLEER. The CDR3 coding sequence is TGCGCCAGCAGCCAAGCTCCTGGGGGGGGGCCCAACTCCTACGAGCAGTACTTC. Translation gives CASSQAPGGGPNSYEQYF.

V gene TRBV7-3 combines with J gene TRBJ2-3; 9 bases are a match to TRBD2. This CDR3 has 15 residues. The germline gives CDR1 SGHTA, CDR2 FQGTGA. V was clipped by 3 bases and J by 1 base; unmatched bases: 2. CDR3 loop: CASSFSSGGTDTQYF. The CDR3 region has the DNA TGTGCCAGCAGCTTTTCTAGCGGGGGCACAGATACGCAGTATTTT.

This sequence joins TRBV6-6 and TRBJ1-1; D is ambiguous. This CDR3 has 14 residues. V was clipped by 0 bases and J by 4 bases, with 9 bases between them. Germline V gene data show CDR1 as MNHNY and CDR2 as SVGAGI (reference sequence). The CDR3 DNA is TGTGCCAGCAGTTACTCGAATGGAGTCACTGAAGCTTTCTTT. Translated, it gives CASSYSNGVTEAFF.